This T cell receptor beta chain was obtained from a study of PD-1 blockade in classical Hodgkin lymphoma. Profiling relied on immunoSEQ multiplex PCR, and the TCRdb table lists in-frame clones only, not all of them. This sample has about 9,500 clones, with 86% found just once. The table lists this clone with a count of one. Its antigen is not known. Germline CDR1 reads GTSNPN; CDR2 reads SVGIG (reference sequence). V lost 3 bases to trimming and J lost 2 bases; unmatched junction nucleotides: 1. CDR3 length: 13 residues. Study-level findings and limits: The origin of the repertoire differences remains undefined, with disease activity or prior therapy as possible causes.

Time point described: newly diagnosed, previously untreated cHL patient sample. The investigators isolated CD8+ T cells from thawed PBMCs using magnetic negative selection. The V gene is TRBV30, the J gene TRBJ1-5, with TRBD1 matching 7 bases. The sequence derives from a human donor with classical Hodgkin lymphoma. Source material: CD8+ T cells from blood. The CDR3 coding sequence is TGTGCCTGGAGCGACAGGGGCAATCAGCCCCAGCATTTT. Encoded protein: CAWSDRGNQPQHF.